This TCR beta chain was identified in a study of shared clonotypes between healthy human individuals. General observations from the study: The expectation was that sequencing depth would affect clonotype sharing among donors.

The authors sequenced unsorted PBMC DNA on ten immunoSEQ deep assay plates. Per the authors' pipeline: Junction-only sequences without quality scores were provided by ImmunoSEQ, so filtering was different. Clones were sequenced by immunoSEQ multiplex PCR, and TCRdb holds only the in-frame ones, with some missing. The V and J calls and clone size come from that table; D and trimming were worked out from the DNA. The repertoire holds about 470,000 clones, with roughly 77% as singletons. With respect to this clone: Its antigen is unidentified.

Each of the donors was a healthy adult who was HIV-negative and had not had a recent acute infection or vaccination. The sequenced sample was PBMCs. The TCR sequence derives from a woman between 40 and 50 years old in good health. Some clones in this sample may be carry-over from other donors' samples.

DNA for the CDR3: TGTGCCAGCAACCCTTCAGGGAACTTTGGAGGCTACACCTTC. Translation: CASNPSGNFGGYTF. The chain joins TRBV6-1 to TRBJ1-2; possibly TRBD1 for D (5 bases). Germline V gene data show CDR1 as MNHNS and CDR2 as SASEGT. This CDR3 spans 14 amino acids. Trimming shortened V by 7 bases and J by 8 bases, and 20 bases separated the two germline ends.